This T cell receptor (beta chain) stems from a study of a mutant IDH1 vaccine in newly diagnosed glioma. Study context: Patients were pretreated with radiotherapy, temozolomide, or both, mostly both.

Stated time point: week 23, last vaccination. Each dose of the vaccine consisted of 300 ug of mutant IDH1 20-mer peptide, with topical imiquimod. Germline assignment: CDR1 MNHEY and CDR2 SVGAGI. V was pared by 6 bases and J by 1 base, with 6 bases of the junction left unmatched. The CDR3 consists of 15 residues. The table came from immunoSEQ multiplex PCR; TCRdb's copy has only in-frame clones and leaves some out. The sample shows 40,000 to 50,000 clones, approximately 72% of them seen only once. As concerns this clone: Its matching antigen is unknown.

The receptor comes from a man aged 50-60 years with glioma. This chain connects TRBV6-5 to TRBJ2-7; 10 bases fit TRBD1. The material was PBMCs, obtained from a glioma patient whose treatment included an IDH1 peptide vaccine. The CDR3 protein is CASSRQGAQSYEQYF. Written as DNA, the CDR3 is TGTGCCAGCAGCCGACAGGGGGCGCAATCCTACGAGCAGTACTTC.